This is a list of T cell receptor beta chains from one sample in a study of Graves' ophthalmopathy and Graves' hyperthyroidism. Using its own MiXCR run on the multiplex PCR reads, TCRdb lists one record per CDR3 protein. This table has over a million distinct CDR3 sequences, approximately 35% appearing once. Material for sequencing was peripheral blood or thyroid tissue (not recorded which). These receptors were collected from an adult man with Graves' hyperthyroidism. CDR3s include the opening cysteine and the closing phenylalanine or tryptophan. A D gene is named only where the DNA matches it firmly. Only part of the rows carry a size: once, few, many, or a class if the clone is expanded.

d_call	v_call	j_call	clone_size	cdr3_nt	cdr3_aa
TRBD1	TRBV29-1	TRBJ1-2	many	TGCAGCGTTGGGGGGTCAGGGGGGAACTATGGCTACACCTTC	CSVGGSGGNYGYTF
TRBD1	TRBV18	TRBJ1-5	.	TGTGCCAGCTCGTTAAAGACAGGGAACGATCAGCCCCAGCATTTT	CASSLKTGNDQPQHF
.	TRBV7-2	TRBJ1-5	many	TGTGCCAGCAGCCTTATGACCTGGGGGCCCCAGCATTTT	CASSLMTWGPQHF
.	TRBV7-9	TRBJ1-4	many	TGTGCCAGCAGCCCGGGGGCTCTCGGTGAAAAACTGTTTTTT	CASSPGALGEKLFF
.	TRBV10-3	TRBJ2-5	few	TGTGCCATCAGTAAGACTGAGCCAGAGACCCAGTACTTC	CAISKTEPETQYF
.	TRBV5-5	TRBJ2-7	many	TGTGCCAGCAGCATGGCCGGGACCAACTACGAGCAGTACTTC	CASSMAGTNYEQYF
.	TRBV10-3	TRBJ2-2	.	TGTGCCAGCACTCAAAAGGGGGGGCGCGGGGAGCTGTTTTTT	CASTQKGGRGELFF
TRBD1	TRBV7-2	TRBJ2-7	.	TGTGCCAGCCAGGACAGGGCTTCCTACGAGCAGTACTTC	CASQDRASYEQYF
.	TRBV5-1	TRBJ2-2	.	TGCGCCAGCGCCCGCGGGTCGAGCACCGGGGAGCTGTTTTTT	CASARGSSTGELFF
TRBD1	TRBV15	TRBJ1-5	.	TGTGCCACCAGCGACAGGGGGCTCGCGAATCAGCCCCAGCATTTT	CATSDRGLANQPQHF
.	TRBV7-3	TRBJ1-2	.	TGCGCCAGCAGGGGACTTTCCAGGGTTCGGGATGGCTACACCTTC	CASRGLSRVRDGYTF
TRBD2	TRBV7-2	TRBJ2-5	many	TGTGCCAGCAGCCCGCTTACGACTAGCGGGAGCCGGAAGACCCAGTACTTC	CASSPLTTSGSRKTQYF
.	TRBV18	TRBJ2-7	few	TGTGCCAGCTCACCAGGGAAAAACTACGAGCAGTACTTC	CASSPGKNYEQYF